This entry describes one TCR beta chain. These data originate in a study of T cell changes during pregnancy in multiple sclerosis. Sequencing used immunoSEQ multiplex PCR; TCRdb keeps in-frame clones, though not all of them. The profile covers approximately 37,000 clones, with around nine tenths appearing a single time and around 0.73% taken by the ten largest. The CDR3 covers 13 residues. V was pared by 4 bases and J by 0 bases, with 5 bases between. The V gene's germline CDR1 is SGDLS and CDR2 YYNGEE. The chain uses TRBV9 and TRBJ1-5, with unresolved D. The clonotype originates from a female donor with multiple sclerosis, enrolled in a pregnancy study. Specimen: CD4+ T cells from peripheral blood mononuclear cells, collected before pregnancy. In nucleotides, the CDR3 is TGTGCCAGCAGCCACGGTAGCAATCAGCCCCAGCATTTT. Translating it yields CASSHGSNQPQHF. Full variable domain (missing parts from reference TRBV9 and TRBJ1-5): DSGVTQTPKHLITATGQRVTLRCSPRSGDLSVYWYQQSLDQGLQFLIQYYNGEERAKGNILERFSAQQFPDLHSELNLSSLELGDSALYFCASSHGSNQPQHFGDGTRLSIL.